The sequence of this T cell receptor (beta chain) was determined in a study of OX40 agonist ivuxolimab in advanced cancers. Study context: The treatment was a fully human IgG2 OX40 agonist, ivuxolimab.

Concerning this clone itself: Its antigen remains unidentified.

The data were produced by immunoSEQ multiplex PCR, yet TCRdb's version contains in-frame clones alone and is incomplete. The sample carries about 33,000 clones, more than 75% recorded once. V lost 7 bases and J lost 6, with 12 bases in between. This CDR3 spans 13 amino acids. CDR1 and CDR2 (germline): MDHEN, SYDVKM. Broader study findings: More expanded clones were seen, on average, in CD8+ T cells than in CD4+.

This material consisted of CD4+ or CD8+ T cells sorted from blood, taken in a trial of the OX40 agonist ivuxolimab. This TCR derives from an adult with an advanced solid tumor such as melanoma, head and neck, liver or kidney cancer. This sequence joins TRBV28 and TRBJ1-4; D is unclear. The CDR3 nucleotides read TGTGCCAGCACCGAACTAGGGCATGAAAAACTGTTTTTT. Translated, it gives CASTELGHEKLFF.